This T cell receptor beta chain was sequenced for a study of blood T cell repertoires in COVID-19. Study overall: Both acute and convalescent COVID-19 samples were obtained from the United States, Italy and Spain. T cells, B-cell-depleted T cells, or PBMCs supplied cDNA or gDNA.

CDR3 length: 14 amino acids. Germline V CDR1 and CDR2: SGHRS, YFSETQ. Trimming cost V 0 bases and J 6 bases, with 10 bases left between them. The data were produced by immunoSEQ multiplex PCR, yet TCRdb's version contains in-frame clones alone and is incomplete. The profile shows about 47,000 clones, around 85% of them singletons. The chain carries TRBV5-1 and TRBJ1-5; a weak D match, TRBD1 (5 bases). This TCR was sampled from a man aged 50 or older with acute or convalescent COVID-19. The sequenced sample was peripheral blood. The CDR3 DNA sequence: TGCGCCAGCAGCTTGGGACAGCCGGGTCAGCCCCAGCATTTT. Amino acids: CASSLGQPGQPQHF.